Detailed here is one TCR beta chain. The data were taken from a study of blood T cell repertoires in COVID-19. Germline CDR1 reads SGHDT; CDR2 reads YYEEEE. The CDR3 length is 16 residues. V was clipped by 4 bases and J by 8 bases, with 21 bases between them. Assay: immunoSEQ multiplex PCR; the TCRdb copy retains only in-frame clones and omits some. The data contain about 270,000 clones, more than 70% of them singletons. Sequenced input: peripheral blood. This clonotype originated in a woman aged 18-29 years with acute or convalescent COVID-19. The rearrangement uses TRBV5-6 and TRBJ1-4; the D gene is possibly TRBD1 (6 bases). The CDR3 loop reads CASSAQTGPLWEKLFF. The CDR3 DNA follows: TGTGCCAGCAGCGCCCAAACAGGGCCCCTGTGGGAAAAACTGTTTTTT.